This paragraph reports one T cell receptor (beta chain). The data originate from a study of Ad26.COV2.S vaccination and SARS-CoV-2 variants. Produced via immunoSEQ multiplex PCR; TCRdb's table is partial and in-frame only. Among a few hundred thousand clones, around 86% were seen once, and the ten largest hold 3.4%. Treatment noted: 15 to 20 received Ad26.COV2.S at low or high dose, single or two shots; 5 received placebo; per-sample allocation not given. Each sample was drawn 63 days after the first injection (of vaccine or placebo). Cohort 1b enrolled adults aged 18-55 years in Boston. This CDR3 has 14 amino acids. V shed 4 bases and J 1 base; nucleotides not matched to a gene: 4. Germline CDR1 reads SGHDT; CDR2 reads YYEEEE.

This specimen was peripheral blood, taken in a trial of Ad26.COV2.S vaccine versus placebo. The origin of this receptor is a person between 18 and 65 years old who received the Ad26.COV2.S COVID-19 vaccine or a placebo. This chain connects TRBV5-6 to TRBJ1-2, with 7 nucleotides matching TRBD1. CDR3 sequence reads: CASSLDRINYGYTF. The CDR3 nucleotides are TGTGCCAGCAGCCTGGACAGGATTAACTATGGCTACACCTTC.